Included here is one T cell receptor beta chain sequence, with context. Its antigen is unknown. The CDR3 length is 16 residues. The germline V gene encodes CDR1 SGHRS and CDR2 YFSETQ. The V gene lost 1 base and the J gene lost 9 bases, with 22 bases spanning the gap. The data originate from a study of OX40 agonist ivuxolimab in advanced cancers. Points from the study as a whole: More expanded clones were seen, on average, in CD8+ T cells than in CD4+.

Repertoires were generated with immunoSEQ multiplex PCR, while TCRdb's copy carries only in-frame clones and drops some. The sample records 80,000 or so clones, around 91% being singletons. This receptor was taken from an adult with an advanced solid tumor such as melanoma, head and neck, liver or kidney cancer. The V call is TRBV5-1, the J call TRBJ2-5, with D perhaps TRBD2 (6 bases). This specimen consisted of CD4+ or CD8+ T cells sorted from blood, obtained in a trial of the OX40 agonist ivuxolimab. As DNA, the CDR3 is TGCGCCAGCAGCTTGATCGGAGGGAGGTCATCGCAGGCCCAGTACTTC. The encoded protein is CASSLIGGRSSQAQYF.